The TCR beta chain described here comes from a study of beta chain features in type 1 diabetes. Sequencing targeted expressed TCRB transcripts, as all isolated RNA had been reverse transcribed. Sequencing was performed with immunoSEQ multiplex PCR; in TCRdb, only in-frame clones are kept and a portion is missing. The sample has some 410,000 clones, about an eighth seen once; the top ten hold 0.035% to 0.05%. CDR1 is SGHRS, CDR2 YFSETQ, per germline. V was clipped by 0 bases and J by 4 bases, with 11 bases between them. The CDR3 has 16 residues. The authors sorted CD4+ naive, central memory, regulatory and stem cell-like memory cells via CD45RO/CCR7/CD25/CD127/CD95/CD27.

Sequenced sample: naive CD4+ T cells from blood. This TCR derives from a woman aged 18-29 years in good health. The gene calls are TRBV5-1 and TRBJ2-6, with D maybe TRBD1 (5 bases). Written as DNA, the CDR3 is TGCGCCAGCAGCTTGGCCCCAGGGTCCGGGGCCAACGTCCTGACTTTC. It translates to CASSLAPGSGANVLTF.